This T cell receptor (beta chain) is drawn from a study of T-cell memory formation after mild COVID-19. Comments on this clonotype: What it recognizes is unknown.

The length of the CDR3 is 15 residues. V lost 2 bases, J lost 3 bases, and 8 bases stayed unmatched. CDR1 is DFQATT, CDR2 SNEGSKA, per germline (reference sequence). Study-wide results and limits: Among clones contracting day 15 to 85, CD4/CD8 was balanced, whereas later expanders leaned CD4+. Pre-infection memory already had some responding clones, implying cross-reactive memory joined.

Each CDR3 protein is one row after TCRdb ran MiXCR on the 5' RACE reads. In the table there are about 400,000 distinct CDR3 sequences, about 22% of which are singletons. The sequence was collected from an adult woman who had mild COVID-19 (a few samples of this study predate the infection). Cell type and time point are not known. V usage is TRBV20-1 and J usage is TRBJ2-3, with 7 nucleotides matching TRBD2. Input material: PBMCs or a T cell subset sorted from them (not recorded which). The chain's CDR3 is CSARLRGRKTDTQYF. CDR3 DNA: TGCAGTGCTAGACTACGCGGGAGAAAAACAGATACGCAGTATTTT.